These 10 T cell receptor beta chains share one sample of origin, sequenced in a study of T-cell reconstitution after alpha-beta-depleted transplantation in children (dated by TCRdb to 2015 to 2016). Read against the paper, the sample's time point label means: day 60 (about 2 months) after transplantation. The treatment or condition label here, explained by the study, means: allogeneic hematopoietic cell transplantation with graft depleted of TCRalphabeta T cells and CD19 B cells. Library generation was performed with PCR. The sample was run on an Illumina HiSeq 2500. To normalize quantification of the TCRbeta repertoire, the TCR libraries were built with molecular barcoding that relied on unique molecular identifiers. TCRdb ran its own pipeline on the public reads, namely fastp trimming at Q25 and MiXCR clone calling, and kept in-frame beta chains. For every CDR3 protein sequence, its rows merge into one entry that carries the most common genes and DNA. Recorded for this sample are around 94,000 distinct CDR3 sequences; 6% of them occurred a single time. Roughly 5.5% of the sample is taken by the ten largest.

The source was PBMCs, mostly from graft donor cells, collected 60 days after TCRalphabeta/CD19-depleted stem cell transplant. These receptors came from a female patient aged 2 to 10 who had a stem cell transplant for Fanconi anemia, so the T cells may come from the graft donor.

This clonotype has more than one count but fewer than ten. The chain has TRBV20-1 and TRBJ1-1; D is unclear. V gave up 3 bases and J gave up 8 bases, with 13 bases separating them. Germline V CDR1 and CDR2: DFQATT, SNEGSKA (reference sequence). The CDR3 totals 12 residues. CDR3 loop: CSASRTPEEAFF. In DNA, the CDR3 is TGCAGTGCTAGCCGGACCCCCGAGGAAGCTTTCTTT.

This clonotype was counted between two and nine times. CDR3 in amino acids: CASSLWQGWAGNQPQHF. Written as DNA, the CDR3 is TGTGCCAGCAGTTTATGGCAGGGGTGGGCTGGCAATCAGCCCCAGCATTTT. The chain joins TRBV28 to TRBJ1-5, with a weak D call TRBD1 (6 bases). V was trimmed by 0 bases and J by 2 bases, leaving 14 bases between them. The CDR3 spans 17 residues. Germline CDR1 MDHEN, CDR2 SYDVKM.

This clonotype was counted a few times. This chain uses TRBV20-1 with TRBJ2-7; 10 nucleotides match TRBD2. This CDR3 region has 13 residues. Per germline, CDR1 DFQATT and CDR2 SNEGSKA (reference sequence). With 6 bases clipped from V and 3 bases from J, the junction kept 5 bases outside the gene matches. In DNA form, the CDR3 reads TGCAGTGCGCAGCGGGGGGGCCTCTACGAGCAGTACTTC. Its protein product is CSAQRGGLYEQYF.

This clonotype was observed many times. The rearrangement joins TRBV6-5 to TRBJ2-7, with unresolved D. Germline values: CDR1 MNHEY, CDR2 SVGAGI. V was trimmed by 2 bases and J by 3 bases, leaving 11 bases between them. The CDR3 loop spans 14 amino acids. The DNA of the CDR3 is TGTGCCAGCAGTTACGAGTGGGCAGACTACGAGCAGTACTTC. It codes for CASSYEWADYEQYF.

The CDR3 spells CASSPGTRADTQYF. CDR3 DNA: TGTGCCAGCTCACCTGGGACTAGGGCAGATACGCAGTATTTT. The rearrangement uses TRBV18 and TRBJ2-3, with 8 bases fitting TRBD2. The CDR3 loop spans 14 amino acids. V shed 3 bases, J shed 4 bases, and the junction held 3 bases outside the gene matches. From germline, CDR1 is KGHSH and CDR2 LQKENI.

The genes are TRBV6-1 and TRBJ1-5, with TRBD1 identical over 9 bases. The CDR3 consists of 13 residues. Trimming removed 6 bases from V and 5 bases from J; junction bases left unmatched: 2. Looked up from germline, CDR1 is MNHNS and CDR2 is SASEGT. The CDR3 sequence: CASRGQGYQPQHF. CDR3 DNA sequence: TGTGCCAGCAGAGGACAGGGGTATCAGCCCCAGCATTTT.

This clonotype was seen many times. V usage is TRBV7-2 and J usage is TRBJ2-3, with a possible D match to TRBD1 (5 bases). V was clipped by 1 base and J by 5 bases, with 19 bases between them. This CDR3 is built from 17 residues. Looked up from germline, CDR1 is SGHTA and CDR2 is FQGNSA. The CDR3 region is CASSLGSATNRGDTQYF. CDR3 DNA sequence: TGTGCCAGCAGCTTAGGTTCGGCCACCAATAGGGGAGATACGCAGTATTTT.

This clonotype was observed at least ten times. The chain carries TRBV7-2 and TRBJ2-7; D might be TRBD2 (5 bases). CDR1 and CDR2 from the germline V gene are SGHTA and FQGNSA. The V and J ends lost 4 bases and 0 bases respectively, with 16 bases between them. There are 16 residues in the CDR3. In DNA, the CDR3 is TGTGCCAGCAGCTCGCTAAACGGACTCGTCTCCTACGAGCAGTACTTC. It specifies CASSSLNGLVSYEQYF.

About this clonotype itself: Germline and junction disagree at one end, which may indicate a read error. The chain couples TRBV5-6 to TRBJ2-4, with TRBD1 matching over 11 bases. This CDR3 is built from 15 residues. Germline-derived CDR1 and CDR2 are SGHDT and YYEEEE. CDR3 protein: CAISRTGGAENIQYF. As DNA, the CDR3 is TGTGCCATCAGCCGGACAGGGGGCGCCGAAAACATTCAGTACTTC.

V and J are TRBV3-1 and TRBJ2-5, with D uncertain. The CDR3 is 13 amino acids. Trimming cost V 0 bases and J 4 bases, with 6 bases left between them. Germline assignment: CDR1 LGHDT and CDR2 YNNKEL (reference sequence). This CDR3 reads CASSQDYGETQYF. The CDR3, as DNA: TGTGCCAGCAGCCAAGATTATGGAGAGACCCAGTACTTC.